Listed here are 24 T cell receptor beta chains from one sample, sequenced in a study of shared clonotypes between healthy human individuals. The data were produced by immunoSEQ multiplex PCR, yet TCRdb's version contains in-frame clones alone and is incomplete. The sample has some 2,100,000 clones, approximately 94% seen once; the top ten hold roughly 1.8%. The naive CD8 subset, CD45RO-negative cells positively selected for CCR7, excluded terminally differentiated effector memory CD45RA+ cells. Material for sequencing was naive CD8+ T cells from PBMCs. The origin of the receptors is a man aged 18 to 29 in good health. Some clones in this sample may be carry-over from other donors' samples.

The chain has TRBV28 and TRBJ2-5; D tentatively reads TRBD1 or TRBD2 (5 bases each). Germline V CDR1 and CDR2: MDHEN, SYDVKM. The CDR3 has 16 amino acids. With 3 bases removed from V and 4 bases from J, the gap between germline ends came to 18 bases. This chain's CDR3 is CASSLGPSREGETQYF. DNA of the CDR3: TGTGCCAGCAGTTTGGGCCCTAGCAGGGAAGGAGAGACCCAGTACTTC.

The sample holds one count of this clone. This chain joins TRBV19 and TRBJ2-7, with D perhaps being TRBD1 or TRBD2 (5 bases each). V was shortened by 3 bases and J by 6 bases, with 18 bases between the two germline ends. Germline lookup yields CDR1 LNHDA and CDR2 SQIVND (reference sequence). The CDR3 consists of 15 residues. The chain's CDR3 is CASSIGEGPWGEQYF. The CDR3 coding sequence is TGTGCCAGTAGTATCGGCGAGGGGCCTTGGGGCGAGCAGTACTTC.

The V and J genes are TRBV18 and TRBJ1-1; 10 positions match TRBD1. CDR3 length: 14 amino acids. V shed 6 bases, J shed 7 bases, and the junction held 8 bases outside the gene matches. Germline CDR1 and CDR2: KGHSH and LQKENI. The CDR3 loop is CASSPRDRGNEAFF. In DNA form, the CDR3 reads TGTGCCAGCTCGCCGCGGGACAGGGGTAATGAAGCTTTCTTT.

The gene calls are TRBV5-1 and TRBJ1-5, with no clear D. V dropped 9 bases and J dropped 7 bases, with 17 bases sitting between them. The length of the CDR3 is 13 residues. Per the germline V gene, CDR1 is SGHRS and CDR2 is YFSETQ. CDR3 sequence (DNA): TGCGCCACCTCGGAATGGATCGGGCAGCCCCAGCATTTT. Translating gives CATSEWIGQPQHF.

The gene calls are TRBV28 and TRBJ2-1; D is uncertain. This CDR3 contains 15 residues. V lost 8 bases, J lost 0 bases, and 14 bases lay in between. Germline loops: CDR1 MDHEN, CDR2 SYDVKM. The chain's CDR3 is CASGTLHGSYNEQFF. CDR3 nucleotides: TGTGCCAGCGGTACTCTTCACGGCTCCTACAATGAGCAGTTCTTC.

The chain joins TRBV6-7 to TRBJ1-5; perhaps TRBD1 as D (5 bases). TRBV6-7 is known as an ORF, though its function is uncertain. Trimming stripped 9 bases from V and 4 bases from J, with 13 bases between. There are 13 residues in the CDR3. The CDR3 spells CASIPGPNQPQHF. The CDR3 DNA follows: TGTGCCAGTATTCCGGGACCGAATCAGCCCCAGCATTTT.

This sequence joins TRBV19 and TRBJ2-7; 8 nucleotides agree with TRBD1. CDR1 is LNHDA, CDR2 SQIVND, per germline (reference sequence). The CDR3 spans 13 residues. V gave up 4 bases and J gave up 5 bases; unmatched junction bases: 4. The CDR3 reads CASSTDRAHEQYF. The DNA of the CDR3 is TGTGCCAGTAGTACGGACAGGGCCCACGAGCAGTACTTC. The whole variable domain, remainder taken from reference TRBV19 and TRBJ2-7, is DGGITQSPKYLFRKEGQNVTLSCEQNLNHDAMYWYRQDPGQGLRLIYYSQIVNDFQKGDIAEGYSVSREKKESFPLTVTSAQKNPTAFYLCASSTDRAHEQYFGPGTRLTVT.

Here the CDR3 reads CAIGRSLGDEQYF. The CDR3, as DNA: TGTGCCATCGGGAGGTCCCTGGGGGACGAGCAGTACTTC. The chain links TRBV10-3 to TRBJ2-7; perhaps TRBD2 as D (6 bases). V gave up 8 bases and J gave up 5 bases, with 16 bases separating them. The CDR3 is made up of 13 amino acids. From germline, CDR1 is ENHRY and CDR2 SYGVKD.

About this clone itself: Other DNA variants within this sample encode the same CDR3. The chain is built from TRBV9 and TRBJ1-5; D is undetermined. The CDR3 covers 14 residues. Germline V gene sequence: CDR1 SGDLS, CDR2 YYNGEE. V lost 0 bases and J 3 bases, leaving 7 bases between the germline ends. CDR3 sequence: CASSVGGNNQPQHF. The CDR3 bases are TGTGCCAGCAGCGTAGGGGGTAACAATCAGCCCCAGCATTTT.

The table lists this clone with a count of one. The chain couples TRBV6-1 to TRBJ1-5; 8 bases fit TRBD1. The trim removed 0 bases at V and 6 bases at J, leaving 7 bases unmatched. CDR1 and CDR2 (germline): MNHNS, SASEGT. The CDR3 consists of 16 residues. CDR3 in amino acids: CASSEALSGGLQPQHF. The CDR3 DNA reads TGTGCCAGCAGTGAAGCGCTCTCAGGGGGCCTTCAGCCCCAGCATTTT.

This clone occurred once. The CDR3 sequence is CASSYGDRTSETQYF. In DNA form, the CDR3 reads TGTGCCAGCAGTTACGGGGACAGAACCTCGGAGACCCAGTACTTC. The rearrangement joins TRBV6-5 to TRBJ2-5; 7 nucleotides align to TRBD1. The CDR3 runs to 15 residues. Losses at the gene ends were 2 bases for V and 5 bases for J; bases not matched to a gene: 8. The germline gives CDR1 MNHEY, CDR2 SVGAGI.

This chain joins TRBV27 and TRBJ1-5; no clear D gene. Deletions cut 2 bases from V and 5 bases from J, with 7 bases between. Germline V gene sequence: CDR1 MNHEY, CDR2 SMNVEV (reference sequence). The CDR3 totals 13 residues. CDR3 sequence: CASSLAQHQPQHF. The CDR3 DNA sequence: TGTGCCAGCAGTTTAGCACAGCATCAGCCCCAGCATTTT.

The chain links TRBV6-1 to TRBJ1-3, with D hard to call. V lost 3 bases and J 0 bases, leaving 9 bases between the germline ends. CDR3 length: 15 amino acids. The V gene's germline CDR1 is MNHNS and CDR2 SASEGT. CDR3 in DNA: TGTGCCAGCAGTGATTCGCCGAGCTCTGGAAACACCATATATTTT. This codes for CASSDSPSSGNTIYF.

This clone was counted once. V and J are TRBV30 and TRBJ2-6, with D possibly TRBD1 on 6 matching bases. V lost 4 bases and J 4 bases, leaving 11 bases between the germline ends. Germline V gene data show CDR1 as GTSNPN and CDR2 as SVGIG (reference sequence). The CDR3 loop spans 14 amino acids. The CDR3 nucleotides are TGTGCCTGGACATTGGGGGCCGGGGCCAACGTCCTGACTTTC. Amino acids: CAWTLGAGANVLTF.

This clone was counted between two and nine times. The sample has other DNA sequences that encode this CDR3 too. This sequence joins TRBV27 and TRBJ2-1; D call uncertain. The V end was cut by 3 bases, the J end by 3 bases, with 6 bases between. The V gene's germline CDR1 is MNHEY and CDR2 SMNVEV (reference sequence). This CDR3 contains 13 residues. This CDR3 reads CASSLGSYNEQFF. The CDR3 nucleotides read TGTGCCAGCAGTTTGGGCAGCTACAATGAGCAGTTCTTC.

This chain uses TRBV9 with TRBJ2-1, with TRBD1 matching over 9 bases. The CDR3 contains 17 residues. CDR1 and CDR2 (germline): SGDLS, YYNGEE. Trimming cost V 4 bases and J 1 base; bases outside gene matches: 9. The CDR3 loop reads CASSPQGAKSSYNEQFF. The CDR3 nucleotides read TGTGCCAGCAGCCCACAGGGGGCAAAGAGTTCCTACAATGAGCAGTTCTTC.

J is TRBJ2-1 and V is TRBV2; D remains ambiguous. V gave up 8 bases and J gave up 8 bases, with 10 bases separating them. CDR1 and CDR2 from the germline V gene are SNHLY and FYNNEI. This CDR3 has 11 amino acids. For the CDR3, the DNA is TGTGCCAGCCAAGAGCACCATGAGCAGTTCTTC. The encoded protein is CASQEHHEQFF. Based on the CDR3 plus reference TRBV2 and TRBJ2-1, the full variable domain is EPEVTQTPSHQVTQMGQEVILRCVPISNHLYFYWYRQILGQKVEFLVSFYNNEISEKSEIFDDQFSVERPDGSNFTLKIRSTKLEDSAMYFCASQEHHEQFFGPGTRLTVL.

The chain links TRBV19 to TRBJ2-7, with a weak D call TRBD2 (8 bases). CDR3 length equals 16 residues. In germline, CDR1 is LNHDA, CDR2 SQIVND (reference sequence). Trimming cost V 3 bases and J 2 bases, with 17 bases left between them. The DNA of the CDR3 is TGTGCCAGTAGTATCTGGGTTAGCGGGACAGCCTACGAGCAGTACTTC. Amino acid sequence: CASSIWVSGTAYEQYF.

This clone was counted once. The chain links TRBV11-2 to TRBJ1-1, with unresolved D. V was cut by 3 bases and J by 1 base, with 9 bases left in between. CDR1 and CDR2 (germline): SGHAT, FQNNGV. The CDR3 loop spans 14 amino acids. The CDR3 protein is CASSFTRGNTEAFF. The CDR3 nucleotides read TGTGCCAGCAGCTTTACACGGGGGAACACTGAAGCTTTCTTT.

This clone was recorded only once. The genes are TRBV7-8 and TRBJ1-5; D possibly corresponds to TRBD1 (6 bases). Trimming took 5 bases from V and 7 from J, leaving 12 bases between them. The germline gives CDR1 SGHVS, CDR2 FQNEAQ. CDR3 length: 13 residues. The CDR3 DNA follows: TGTGCCAGCAGCCCCGGGGGCGCCCAGCCCCAGCATTTT. Its protein is CASSPGGAQPQHF.

The chain employs TRBV7-3 and TRBJ1-2; no clear D. The CDR3 sequence is 13 residues long. The V end lost 1 base, the J end lost 7 bases, and 10 bases lay between the germline ends. Germline values: CDR1 SGHTA, CDR2 FQGTGA. Here the CDR3 reads CASSLIGLGGYTF. CDR3 in DNA: TGTGCCAGCAGCTTAATCGGGTTAGGTGGCTACACCTTC.

The rearrangement uses TRBV10-3 and TRBJ1-1, with 11 bases lining up with TRBD1. Germline V gene sequence: CDR1 ENHRY, CDR2 SYGVKD. V shed 10 bases and J 6 bases; nucleotides not matched to a gene: 13. The CDR3 has 15 residues. The CDR3 reads CATRPGTGGIAEAFF. The CDR3 bases are TGTGCCACCAGACCTGGGACAGGGGGAATAGCTGAAGCTTTCTTT.

V usage is TRBV28 and J usage is TRBJ2-7, with 9 nucleotides matching TRBD1. Germline assignment: CDR1 MDHEN and CDR2 SYDVKM. After removal of 5 bases from V and 7 bases from J, the junction contained 21 bases not matched to a gene. CDR3 length equals 18 residues. CDR3 region: CASSPGTGPLAVSREQYF. In DNA form, the CDR3 reads TGTGCCAGCAGTCCCGGGACAGGGCCCCTAGCGGTCTCGCGAGAGCAGTACTTC. The full variable domain, with the rest looked up from reference TRBV28 and TRBJ2-7, is DVKVTQSSRYLVKRTGEKVFLECVQDMDHENMFWYRQDPGLGLRLIYFSYDVKMKEKGDIPEGYSVSREKKERFSLILESASTNQTSMYLCASSPGTGPLAVSREQYFGPGTRLTVT.

This clone occurred once. The gene calls are TRBV7-9 and TRBJ2-3; D is ambiguous. The V end was cut by 1 base, the J end by 0 bases, with 11 bases between. The CDR3 contains 16 residues. Germline assignment: CDR1 SEHNR and CDR2 FQNEAQ (reference sequence). The CDR3 spells CASSLEGRGSTDTQYF. CDR3 in DNA: TGTGCCAGCAGCTTAGAGGGTCGCGGAAGCACAGATACGCAGTATTTT.